The clone carrying this T cell receptor (beta chain) has a single count. This specimen comes from a study of blood T cell repertoires in COVID-19. For the study at large: There were acute and convalescent COVID-19 samples, and they came from the United States, Italy and Spain. The cDNA or gDNA used as material had been derived from T cells, B-cell-depleted T cells, or PBMCs.

Trimming removed 1 base at V and 8 bases at J, with 13 bases between. This CDR3 has 14 residues. The germline gives CDR1 SGHRS, CDR2 YFSETQ. Original analysis: Amplification of reference gene primers was used by the study to estimate nucleated cell counts. The assay was immunoSEQ multiplex PCR, and TCRdb's table has in-frame clones only and misses some. The DNA gave D and trimming, while V, J and clone size come from that table. The table lists some 220,000 clones, about 79% of them singletons. The sample taken for sequencing was peripheral blood. This chain uses TRBV5-1 with TRBJ2-1; a weak D match, TRBD2 (6 bases). This TCR came from a man over 45 with active or convalescent COVID-19. The CDR3 here is CASSLSLARDEQFF. Here the CDR3 DNA reads TGCGCCAGCAGCTTGAGTCTAGCGAGAGATGAGCAGTTCTTC.